A single sample gave rise to the 10 T cell receptor beta chains below, sequenced in a study of beta chain features in type 1 diabetes. The sequenced template was cDNA made from the entire isolated RNA. TCRdb's copy holds only in-frame clones and misses some; the assay was immunoSEQ multiplex PCR. The table records some 150,000 clones, 11% of them present only once. Sequenced: central memory CD4+ T cells from blood. The receptors here all came from a man aged 18 to 35 in good health.

This clone was seen a few times. The chain combines TRBV9 with TRBJ2-2, with 11 positions matching TRBD2. V was clipped by 2 bases and J by 3 bases; unmatched bases: 3. The CDR3 consists of 16 residues. Germline CDR1 and CDR2: SGDLS and YYNGEE. DNA of the CDR3: TGTGCCAGCAGCGTGGGGACTAGCGGACACACCGGGGAGCTGTTTTTT. As protein: CASSVGTSGHTGELFF.

The CDR3 protein is CAWSVSTGASSGNTIYF. In nucleotides, the CDR3 is TGTGCCTGGAGTGTATCTACAGGGGCTTCGTCTGGAAACACCATATATTTT. This chain joins TRBV30 and TRBJ1-3; 7 bases agree with TRBD1. Germline V gene sequence: CDR1 GTSNPN, CDR2 SVGIG (reference sequence). V lost 0 bases and J lost 1; bases outside the gene matches: 9. This CDR3 is built from 17 residues.

The V call is TRBV7-2, the J call TRBJ1-1; D not certain. Trimming took 5 bases from V and 0 from J, leaving 10 bases between them. This CDR3 spans 14 amino acids. From germline, CDR1 is SGHTA and CDR2 FQGNSA. CDR3 sequence (DNA): TGTGCCAGCAGCATAGACGGAATGAACACTGAAGCTTTCTTT. Amino acid sequence: CASSIDGMNTEAFF.

CDR3 sequence reads: CTSSVNSIYGYTF. The DNA of the CDR3 is TGCACCAGCAGCGTAAACTCGATCTATGGCTACACCTTC. The chain uses TRBV1 and TRBJ1-2. TRBV1 is annotated as a pseudogene. This CDR3 has 13 residues.

Only a few counts were recorded for this clone. The V and J genes are TRBV10-3 and TRBJ1-1; 8 bases align to TRBD1. Looked up from germline, CDR1 is ENHRY and CDR2 is SYGVKD. V lost 7 bases and J lost 9; bases outside the gene matches: 7. The CDR3 contains 12 residues. The CDR3: CAITPTGGKAFF. CDR3 in DNA: TGTGCCATCACCCCTACAGGGGGGAAAGCTTTCTTT.

The genes are TRBV6-5 and TRBJ1-2; no definite D call. V lost 7 bases and J lost 5, with 20 bases in between. The germline V gene has CDR1 MNHEY and CDR2 SVGAGI. CDR3 length: 15 residues. CDR3: CASKEDSGGAYGYTF. The CDR3 DNA follows: TGTGCCAGCAAGGAAGACTCCGGAGGAGCTTATGGCTACACCTTC.

In its sample, this clone was seen a few times. This rearrangement joins TRBV4-3 to TRBJ2-7; weak D call: TRBD1 (6 bases). Per the germline V gene, CDR1 is LGHNA and CDR2 is YSLEER. This CDR3 has 16 amino acids. Trimming stripped 7 bases from V and 2 bases from J, with 21 bases between. CDR3 loop: CASTANRQVEAYEQYF. As DNA, the CDR3 is TGCGCCAGCACCGCTAACCGACAGGTCGAGGCCTACGAGCAGTACTTC.

V gene TRBV10-3 combines with J gene TRBJ2-3; D may match TRBD1 or TRBD2 (6 bases each). Germline CDR1 reads ENHRY; CDR2 reads SYGVKD. The CDR3 totals 14 residues. Between the trimmed V and J ends, which lost 0 bases and 5 bases, there was a span of 9 bases. This chain's CDR3 is CAISESGGGDTQYF. CDR3 nucleotides: TGTGCCATCAGTGAGTCAGGAGGGGGAGATACGCAGTATTTT.

This chain links TRBV7-2 with TRBJ2-1; D may be TRBD1 (5 bases). V gave up 6 bases and J gave up 6 bases, with 15 bases separating them. Looked up from germline, CDR1 is SGHTA and CDR2 is FQGNSA. CDR3 length: 14 residues. This CDR3 reads CASRSPPRGNEQFF. The CDR3 DNA reads TGTGCCAGCAGGTCGCCCCCTAGGGGCAATGAGCAGTTCTTC.

V is TRBV5-1 and J is TRBJ2-5; no reliable D call. Germline V gene lookup returns CDR1 SGHRS and CDR2 YFSETQ. The CDR3 sequence is 14 residues long. The V end lost 4 bases, the J end lost 5 bases, and 15 bases lay between the germline ends. CDR3 sequence (DNA): TGCGCCAGCAGCCTCGACTCCCTCGGGGAGACCCAGTACTTC. This encodes CASSLDSLGETQYF.